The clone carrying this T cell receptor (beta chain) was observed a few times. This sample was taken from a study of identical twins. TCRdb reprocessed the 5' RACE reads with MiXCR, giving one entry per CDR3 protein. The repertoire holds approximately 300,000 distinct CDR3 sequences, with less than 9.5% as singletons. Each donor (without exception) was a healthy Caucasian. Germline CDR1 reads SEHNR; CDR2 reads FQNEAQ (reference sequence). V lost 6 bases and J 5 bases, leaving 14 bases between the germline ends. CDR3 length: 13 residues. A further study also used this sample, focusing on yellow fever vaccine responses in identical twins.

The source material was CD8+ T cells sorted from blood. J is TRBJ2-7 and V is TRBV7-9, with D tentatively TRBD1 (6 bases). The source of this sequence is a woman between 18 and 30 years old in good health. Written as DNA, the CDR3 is TGTGCCAGCAGTCCCCAGGGGACCCACGAGCAGTACTTC. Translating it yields CASSPQGTHEQYF.